This TCR beta chain was captured by sequencing in a study of T cell responses to AZD1222 COVID-19 vaccine (dated by TCRdb to the early 2020s). The study in broad terms: A total of 230 to 250 trial participants underwent TCR sequencing, of whom more than 200 had received two doses of AZD1222 and around 25 had received two doses of the MenACWY control vaccine. Enrollment into the trials was organized by age into subgroups of 18-55, 56-69 and 70-plus years, and those subgroups contained approximately 160, 26 and 62 TCR-sequenced participants, respectively. The paper as a whole reports these results and caveats: The vaccine-associated CD4 TCRs covered the entire spike protein, and the dominant responses fell in regions 160-218 and 743-854. Conclusions about previously exposed vaccinees are limited because only five to seven AZD1222 recipients were SARS-CoV-2 seropositive at baseline. Participants were mostly white British, with more females than males. The authors suggested clonal diversity may have been underestimated. Epitopes outside the regions mutated in the B.1.351 and B.1.1.7 variants were reportedly recognized by nearly half of the unique spike-specific TCRs. The 56-69-year group was small, and its depth increase did not reach significance, likely because of low power. Spike-specific TCR breadth and depth rose significantly after two AZD1222 doses compared with day 0 and with MenACWY recipients. Because no day 14 peak-response samples were available, the repertoires could be characterized only after the peak T cell response.

As concerns this clone: Its specific antigen is unknown. No much larger clone exists at a distance of one base, and base qualities are not known.

The CDR3 runs 17 amino acids, cysteine and phenylalanine included. The only DNA kept is the CDR3, 51 bases in frame from the first base. V is trimmed back by 3 bases and J by 3 bases, and the junction contains 13 bases that no gene match accounts for. The germline V gene gives CDR1 as SGDLS and CDR2 as YYNGEE. The CDR3 regions of human TCRbeta chains were subjected to immunosequencing. As for how the authors treated the data: Repertoire TCRs were checked for matches against a reference library of SARS-CoV-2-specific TCRs that had been generated using the MIRA antigen-specificity platform. Breadth meant the fraction of unique TCRs that were SARS-CoV-2-associated, whereas depth meant the fraction of total T cells that were SARS-CoV-2-associated. Each spike-specific TCR was assigned to its reactive spike region and to a CD4 or CD8 class using the MIRA data. Log10-transformed breadth and depth values were compared by one-way ANOVA with Sidak's multiple comparisons tests. TCRdb took this table from immuneACCESS and kept in-frame rearrangements with V and J called. Such tables lack part of the clones; where checked against another copy, unresolved V genes explain under half of the gap, and the rest is unexplained. V and J calls plus clone size are reproduced from that table; the DNA served to infer D and trimming. Present in this sample are 150,000 to 200,000 clones, 92% of which were seen just once. The leading ten clones occupy 1% to 1.5% of the sample.

The sample's time point label, decoded: about 28 days (+/-7) after the second vaccine dose. AZD1222 recipients with second doses at about 4 weeks or about 12 weeks were pooled, because spike-specific TCR depth and breadth did not differ between schedules. The vaccinee samples were drawn from two UK trials, COV001 and COV002, one of which was a single-blind randomized controlled phase 2/3 trial testing AZD1222 (ChAdOx1 nCoV-19) in healthy adults. For TCRbeta chain sequencing, PBMC samples were collected from trial participants at day 0 and at day 28 after the second dose. The starting material was peripheral blood, obtained 28 days after the second AZD1222 dose. This sequence originates from an adult who received the AZD1222 COVID-19 vaccine. Here the chain combines TRBV9 and TRBJ1-1, with 8 bases aligning to TRBD1. The CDR3 corresponds to CASSERLDRALDTEAFF. The sequenced DNA: TGTGCCAGCAGCGAGCGGTTGGACAGGGCATTGGACACTGAAGCTTTCTTT.